This T cell receptor (beta chain) came from a study of T cells after yellow fever vaccination. Overall study: Some fractions had low cell numbers, and these were prepared with SMART-Seq v4 Ultra Low Input.

The TCR cDNA carried a universal primer site and UMIs from 5'RACE template switching. MiXCR was run by TCRdb on the 5' RACE reads, yielding one entry per CDR3 protein. The table records roughly 400,000 distinct CDR3 sequences, over 15% of them present only once. With respect to this clonotype: No antigen is known for it.

The germline V and J ends were trimmed by 5 bases and 5 bases, with 18 bases remaining between them. This CDR3 region has 14 residues. CDR1 DFQATT and CDR2 SNEGSKA come from the germline V gene (reference sequence). Whole-study results and caveats: A faster peak, day 5 versus 15, was reached by the weaker secondary response.

V usage is TRBV20-1 and J usage is TRBJ2-5; a weak D match, TRBD1 (8 bases). The sequence came from a man younger than 35 who received the YFV17D yellow fever vaccine. The specimen comprised PBMCs, sampled before the yellow fever booster vaccination. In DNA, the CDR3 is TGCAGTGCTGGCCCAGGGGGCGGGGGTGAGACCCAGTACTTC. Amino acid sequence: CSAGPGGGGETQYF.